A single sample is the source of the 9 T cell receptor beta chains below, sequenced in a study of T cell responses to AZD1222 COVID-19 vaccine. Generated by immunoSEQ multiplex PCR, the TCRdb table keeps only in-frame clones and is missing some. The sample contains under 35,000 clones, less than 90% of which appear only once. Sequencing used peripheral blood, obtained on day 0 of AZD1222 vaccination. Every receptor here comes from an adult in good health.

The V gene is TRBV6-4, the J gene TRBJ1-2; D may be TRBD1 (5 bases). Per germline, CDR1 MRHNA and CDR2 SNTAGT. This CDR3 has 12 amino acids. V lost 7 bases and J 4 bases, leaving 10 bases between the germline ends. The CDR3, as DNA: TGTGCCAGCATCCCGGACACCTATGGCTACACCTTC. This sequence encodes CASIPDTYGYTF.

The V call is TRBV27, the J call TRBJ2-5; D may be TRBD1 or TRBD2 (5 bases each). Germline loops: CDR1 MNHEY, CDR2 SMNVEV (reference sequence). This CDR3 contains 14 residues. With 10 bases removed from V and 4 bases from J, the gap between germline ends came to 19 bases. The CDR3 spells CATKILGVGETQYF. The CDR3 DNA is TGTGCCACGAAGATCTTGGGGGTCGGAGAGACCCAGTACTTC.

This clone was picked up one time. The V call is TRBV5-6, the J call TRBJ2-3; 8 nucleotides align to TRBD2. Germline V gives CDR1 SGHDT, CDR2 YYEEEE. Unmatched junction bases numbered 10, after V lost 4 bases and J lost 6 bases. The CDR3 spans 15 residues. The CDR3 nucleotides are TGTGCCAGCAGCGCCACTAGCGGACAATTCGATACGCAGTATTTT. This translates into CASSATSGQFDTQYF.

This clone was seen just once. This chain joins TRBV6-5 and TRBJ1-2, with a weak D call TRBD1 (5 bases). V lost 5 bases and J 5 bases, leaving 9 bases between the germline ends. CDR1 is MNHEY, CDR2 SVGAGI, per germline. This CDR3 has 12 amino acids. The CDR3 here is CASSPRQYGYTF. CDR3 bases: TGTGCCAGCAGTCCCCGACAGTATGGCTACACCTTC.

This chain links TRBV2 with TRBJ1-3; D uncertain. Germline CDR1 reads SNHLY; CDR2 reads FYNNEI. The CDR3 has 14 residues. With 4 bases removed from V and 2 bases from J, the gap between germline ends came to 9 bases. The CDR3 spells CASSAVVAGNTIYF. The CDR3 DNA reads TGTGCCAGCAGTGCAGTGGTTGCTGGAAACACCATATATTTT.

The rearrangement links TRBV15 to TRBJ1-4, with 8 bases that match TRBD1. Germline lookup yields CDR1 LNHNV and CDR2 YYDKDF (reference sequence). This CDR3 comprises 15 residues. The ends lost 11 bases at V and 0 bases at J; junction bases unmatched: 8. The DNA of the CDR3 is TGTGCCGTAAGGACAGGGCTTACAACTAATGAAAAACTGTTTTTT. It codes for CAVRTGLTTNEKLFF.

This clone was observed once. The V call is TRBV12-3 or TRBV12-4, the J call TRBJ2-7; D is undetermined. This CDR3 contains 12 residues. With 3 bases removed from V and 3 bases from J, the gap between germline ends came to 6 bases. CDR3 bases: TGTGCCAGCAGTTTGCAGGACTACGAGCAGTACTTC. It codes for CASSLQDYEQYF.

The rearrangement uses TRBV10-3 and TRBJ2-3; D call uncertain. This CDR3 region has 14 residues. CDR1 is ENHRY and CDR2 is SYGVKD in the germline V gene. V gave up 4 bases and J gave up 0 bases, with 8 bases separating them. CDR3 sequence reads: CAISGLSSTDTQYF. The CDR3 nucleotides are TGTGCCATCAGTGGGCTATCAAGCACAGATACGCAGTATTTT.

The rearrangement joins TRBV4-1 to TRBJ1-1; TRBD1 aligns across 9 bases. V gave up 4 bases and J gave up 0 bases; unmatched junction bases: 9. CDR1 and CDR2 from the germline V gene are MGHRA and YSYEKL. The CDR3 extends over 17 amino acids. This chain's CDR3 is CASSRGQGSQLNTEAFF. The DNA of the CDR3 is TGCGCCAGCAGCCGCGGACAGGGGTCCCAATTGAACACTGAAGCTTTCTTT.